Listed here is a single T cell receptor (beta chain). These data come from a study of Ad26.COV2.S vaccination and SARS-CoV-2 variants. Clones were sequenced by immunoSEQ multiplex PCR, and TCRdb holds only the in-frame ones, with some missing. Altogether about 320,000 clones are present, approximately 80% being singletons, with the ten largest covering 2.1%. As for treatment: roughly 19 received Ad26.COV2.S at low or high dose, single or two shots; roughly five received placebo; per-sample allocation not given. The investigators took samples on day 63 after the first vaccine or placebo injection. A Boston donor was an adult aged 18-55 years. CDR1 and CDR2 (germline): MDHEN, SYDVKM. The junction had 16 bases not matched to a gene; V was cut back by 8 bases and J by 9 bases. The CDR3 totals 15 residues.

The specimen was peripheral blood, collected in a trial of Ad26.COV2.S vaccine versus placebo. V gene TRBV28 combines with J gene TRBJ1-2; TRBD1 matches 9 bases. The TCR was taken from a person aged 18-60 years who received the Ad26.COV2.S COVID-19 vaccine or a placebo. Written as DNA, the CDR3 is TGTGCCAGCTTGGGGGCGGGACAGGGACCGTTCAGCTACACCTTC. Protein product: CASLGAGQGPFSYTF.